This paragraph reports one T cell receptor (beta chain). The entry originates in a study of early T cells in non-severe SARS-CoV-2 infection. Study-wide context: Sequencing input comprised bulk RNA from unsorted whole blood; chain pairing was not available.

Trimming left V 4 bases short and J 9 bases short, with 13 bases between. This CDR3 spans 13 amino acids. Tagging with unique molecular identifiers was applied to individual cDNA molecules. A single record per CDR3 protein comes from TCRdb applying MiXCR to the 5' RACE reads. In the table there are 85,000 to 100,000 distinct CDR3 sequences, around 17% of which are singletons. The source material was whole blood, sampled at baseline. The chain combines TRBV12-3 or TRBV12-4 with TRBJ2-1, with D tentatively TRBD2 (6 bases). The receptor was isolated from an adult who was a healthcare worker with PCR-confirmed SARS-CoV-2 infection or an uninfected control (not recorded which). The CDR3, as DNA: TGTGCCAGCAGTTCTGGACTACCCCGTGAGCAGTTCTTC. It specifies CASSSGLPREQFF.